These 31 T cell receptor beta chains share one sample of origin, sequenced in a study of blood T cell repertoires in COVID-19. Profiling relied on immunoSEQ multiplex PCR, and the TCRdb table lists in-frame clones only, not all of them. The table has about 140,000 clones, 75% to 80% seen once. The sequencing sample was made of PBMCs or T cells enriched from blood (not recorded which). All receptors derive from a woman between 50 and 59 years old who had recovered from COVID-19.

J is TRBJ1-5 and V is TRBV6-5; maybe TRBD1 (5 bases). Trimming took 8 bases from V and 7 from J, leaving 12 bases between them. Germline assignment: CDR1 MNHEY and CDR2 SVGAGI. This CDR3 has 12 amino acids. The CDR3 DNA sequence: TGTGCCAGCGCCGCAGGGAGGCAGCCCCAGCATTTT. Translating gives CASAAGRQPQHF.

This clone was counted once. J is TRBJ1-2 and V is TRBV29-1, with D tentatively TRBD1 (5 bases). The CDR3 spans 14 residues. V shed 5 bases and J shed 3 bases, with 16 bases lying between them. Looked up from germline, CDR1 is SQVTM and CDR2 is ANQGSEA. The DNA of the CDR3 is TGCAGCGTTATCCGCGGGACGCAGGACTATGGCTACACCTTC. Its protein product is CSVIRGTQDYGYTF.

The chain links TRBV24-1 to TRBJ1-4, with D tentatively TRBD1 (6 bases). The CDR3 spans 13 residues. Germline CDR1 reads KGHDR; CDR2 reads SFDVKD. V gave up 7 bases and J gave up 5 bases, with 10 bases separating them. The CDR3 spells CATRGQNNEKLFF. The CDR3 DNA is TGTGCCACCAGAGGACAGAACAATGAAAAACTGTTTTTT.

The rearrangement links TRBV3-1 (or the pseudogene TRBV3-2) to TRBJ2-3; 13 bases are a match to TRBD2. With 4 bases clipped from V and 0 bases from J, the junction kept 13 bases outside the gene matches. Germline CDR1 LGHDT, CDR2 YNNKEL (reference sequence). This CDR3 is 20 amino acids long. CDR3 nucleotides: TGTGCCAGCAGCCGGAGAGGAAAACTAGCGGGGGGGCCAAGCACAGATACGCAGTATTTT. Translating it yields CASSRRGKLAGGPSTDTQYF.

The chain has TRBV4-1 and TRBJ1-2, with TRBD1 as a possible D gene (6 bases). The CDR3 spans 15 residues. CDR1 is MGHRA and CDR2 is YSYEKL in the germline V gene. V was pared by 1 base and J by 5 bases, with 14 bases between. CDR3 nucleotide sequence: TGCGCCAGCAGCCAAGGGGGAGACAGGATTTATGGCTACACCTTC. The encoded protein is CASSQGGDRIYGYTF.

The chain combines TRBV6-5 with TRBJ2-7, with a possible D match to TRBD2 (6 bases). Germline loops: CDR1 MNHEY, CDR2 SVGAGI. Deletions cut 7 bases from V and 0 bases from J, with 13 bases between. The CDR3 has 14 amino acids. CDR3: CASNPGTLSYEQYF. CDR3 nucleotide sequence: TGTGCCAGCAACCCCGGGACTCTCTCCTACGAGCAGTACTTC.

In its sample, this clone was seen once. The chain uses TRBV4-2 and TRBJ1-1; no clear D gene. V dropped 0 bases and J dropped 6 bases, with 8 bases sitting between them. This CDR3 spans 13 amino acids. The V gene's germline CDR1 is LGHNA and CDR2 YNFKEQ. The CDR3 here is CASSQEDGAEAFF. The CDR3 bases are TGTGCCAGCAGCCAAGAGGACGGGGCTGAAGCTTTCTTT.

This rearrangement joins TRBV9 to TRBJ1-2; 8 positions agree with TRBD1. The CDR3 sequence is 14 residues long. Germline CDR1 is SGDLS and CDR2 is YYNGEE. With V trimmed by 3 bases and J by 4 bases, 5 bases remained unmatched. CDR3 sequence reads: CASSGDRGLYGYTF. CDR3 in DNA: TGTGCCAGCAGCGGAGACAGGGGTCTCTATGGCTACACCTTC.

The chain uses TRBV5-4 and TRBJ2-1; TRBD2 aligns across 11 bases. This CDR3 region has 17 residues. J was trimmed by 0 bases and V by 0 bases; bases with no gene match: 2. Germline-derived CDR1 and CDR2 are SGHNT and YYREEE (reference sequence). The CDR3 nucleotides read TGTGCCAGCAGCTTGGGACTAGCGGGAAACTCCTACAATGAGCAGTTCTTC. Protein sequence: CASSLGLAGNSYNEQFF.

This chain connects TRBV5-6 to TRBJ2-7; 9 nucleotides line up with TRBD1. The CDR3 has 14 residues. Trimming took 3 bases from V and 4 from J; bases not matched to a gene: 5. Germline V gene lookup returns CDR1 SGHDT and CDR2 YYEEEE. The CDR3 is CASSWGQGGYEQYF. The CDR3, as DNA: TGTGCCAGCAGCTGGGGACAGGGTGGTTACGAGCAGTACTTC.

The V gene is TRBV19, the J gene TRBJ2-3, with D possibly being TRBD2 (6 bases). The germline V and J ends were trimmed by 8 bases and 3 bases, with 12 bases remaining between them. The CDR3 consists of 13 residues. The V gene's germline CDR1 is LNHDA and CDR2 SQIVND (reference sequence). CDR3 DNA sequence: TGTGCCAGTGGTGGAGGGGCGACAGATACGCAGTATTTT. Translating gives CASGGGATDTQYF.

CDR3 sequence (DNA): TGTGCCAGCAGCCTGGGAGTGTGGGAGCAGTTCTTC. The encoded protein is CASSLGVWEQFF. This rearrangement joins TRBV5-5 to TRBJ2-7; a weak D match, TRBD2 (5 bases). The DNA end lines up better with TRBJ2-1; the J call may be wrong. There are 12 residues in the CDR3. Germline CDR1 reads SGHKS; CDR2 reads YYEKEE (reference sequence).

This chain connects TRBV5-1 to TRBJ1-6, with unresolved D. CDR3 length: 13 residues. Trimming took 5 bases from V and 8 from J, leaving 11 bases between them. Germline V gene lookup returns CDR1 SGHRS and CDR2 YFSETQ. The CDR3 spells CASRTGKDSPLHF. The CDR3 region has the DNA TGCGCCAGCAGAACGGGAAAGGATTCACCCCTCCACTTT.

The V gene is TRBV30, the J gene TRBJ1-5; the match to TRBD1 covers 8 bases. CDR1 is GTSNPN and CDR2 is SVGIG in the germline V gene (reference sequence). With V trimmed by 0 bases and J by 6 bases, 7 bases remained unmatched. The CDR3 runs 15 residues. This CDR3 is CAWSVPGTGAQPQHF. The CDR3 bases are TGTGCCTGGAGTGTACCCGGGACAGGCGCTCAGCCCCAGCATTTT.

The chain is built from TRBV5-6 and TRBJ2-3, with 14 bases aligning to TRBD2. This CDR3 comprises 17 residues. The J segment lost 5 bases and the V segment lost 4 bases, leaving 9 bases of the junction unmatched. Germline loops: CDR1 SGHDT, CDR2 YYEEEE. The CDR3 DNA reads TGTGCCAGCAGCCCGACTAGCGGGAGGGCCGGAATAGATACGCAGTATTTT. It yields the protein CASSPTSGRAGIDTQYF.

The chain has TRBV7-8 and TRBJ1-4; D possibly corresponds to TRBD1 (6 bases). This CDR3 contains 15 residues. Per the germline V gene, CDR1 is SGHVS and CDR2 is FQNEAQ. Trimming shortened V by 5 bases and J by 4 bases, and 14 bases separated the two germline ends. CDR3 nucleotides: TGTGCCAGCAGCCTCTGGGGGCAGGGTAATGAAAAACTGTTTTTT. The encoded protein is CASSLWGQGNEKLFF.

The chain employs TRBV7-8 and TRBJ1-1; no definite D call. CDR1 is SGHVS, CDR2 FQNEAQ, per germline. Trimming removed 1 base at V and 0 bases at J, with 12 bases between. This CDR3 spans 16 amino acids. CDR3: CASSLVGNPLNTEAFF. CDR3 in DNA: TGTGCCAGCAGCTTAGTCGGGAACCCGCTGAACACTGAAGCTTTCTTT.

CDR3 sequence: CASSGEENSPLHF. The CDR3 DNA reads as TGTGCCAGCAGTGGGGAGGAGAATTCACCCCTCCACTTT. This chain connects TRBV2 to TRBJ1-6; no reliable D call. The germline V and J ends were trimmed by 4 bases and 7 bases, with 8 bases remaining between them. The CDR3 loop spans 13 amino acids. Germline V gene sequence: CDR1 SNHLY, CDR2 FYNNEI. The complete variable domain, with remaining parts taken from reference TRBV2 and TRBJ1-6, reads EPEVTQTPSHQVTQMGQEVILRCVPISNHLYFYWYRQILGQKVEFLVSFYNNEISEKSEIFDDQFSVERPDGSNFTLKIRSTKLEDSAMYFCASSGEENSPLHFGNGTRLTVT.

The gene calls are TRBV2 and TRBJ1-1, with 8 nucleotides matching TRBD1. CDR3 length: 13 residues. V trimming: 6 bases; J trimming: 1 base; junction bases outside the gene matches: 1. Germline loops: CDR1 SNHLY, CDR2 FYNNEI. This CDR3 reads CASSGQGNTEAFF. The DNA of the CDR3 is TGTGCCAGCAGCGGACAGGGGAACACTGAAGCTTTCTTT.

The CDR3 bases are TGTGCCAGCAGCCCCCTGGGGGGGGCGGGGGAAGATACGCAGTATTTT. Translated: CASSPLGGAGEDTQYF. The rearrangement uses TRBV5-8 and TRBJ2-3; D is perhaps TRBD2 (7 bases). This CDR3 contains 16 residues. Deletions cut 4 bases from V and 5 bases from J, with 20 bases between. CDR1 and CDR2 (germline): SGHTS, YDEGEE.

V and J are TRBV11-3 and TRBJ2-4, with 8 bases matching TRBD1. V gave up 1 base and J gave up 0 bases; unmatched junction bases: 11. CDR1 and CDR2 (germline): SGHNT, YENEEA. The CDR3 contains 19 residues. CDR3 sequence reads: CASSLGTGTGPIAKNIQYF. CDR3 DNA sequence: TGTGCCAGCAGCTTAGGGACCGGGACAGGCCCCATAGCCAAAAACATTCAGTACTTC.

This rearrangement joins TRBV7-3 to TRBJ2-1; 10 positions match TRBD1. The V and J ends lost 6 bases and 8 bases, in that order; junction bases with no gene match: 7. The CDR3 contains 14 residues. Per germline, CDR1 SGHTA and CDR2 FQGTGA. The CDR3 protein is CASRSGTGDDEQFF. For the CDR3, the DNA is TGTGCCAGCAGATCCGGGACAGGGGACGATGAGCAGTTCTTC.

This clone was picked up a small number of times. The chain combines TRBV24-1 with TRBJ2-2, with 7 nucleotides matching TRBD1. CDR3 length equals 14 residues. V was pared by 2 bases and J by 5 bases, with 1 base of the junction left unmatched. Germline CDR1 is KGHDR and CDR2 is SFDVKD. The CDR3 loop reads CATSDYRGTGELFF. The CDR3 DNA follows: TGTGCCACCAGTGATTACAGGGGTACCGGGGAGCTGTTTTTT.

This rearrangement joins TRBV3-1 (or the pseudogene TRBV3-2) to TRBJ2-1, with a weak D call TRBD1 (6 bases). Germline loops: CDR1 LGHDT, CDR2 YNNKEL (reference sequence). CDR3 length: 13 amino acids. The germline V and J ends were trimmed by 1 base and 10 bases, with 11 bases remaining between them. Written as DNA, the CDR3 is TGTGCCAGCAGCCAAGGGTACAGGGCGGAGCAGTTCTTC. Translated, it gives CASSQGYRAEQFF.

The gene calls are TRBV13 and TRBJ2-2; no firm D call. Trimming cost V 5 bases and J 3 bases, with 7 bases left between them. The CDR3 covers 13 residues. Germline values: CDR1 PRHDT, CDR2 FYEKMQ (reference sequence). CDR3 sequence: CASSPHYTGELFF. DNA of the CDR3: TGTGCCAGCAGCCCCCACTACACCGGGGAGCTGTTTTTT.

This chain links TRBV30 with TRBJ1-6; 9 positions agree with TRBD1. Germline CDR1 and CDR2: GTSNPN and SVGIG (reference sequence). The junction had 7 bases not matched to a gene; V was cut back by 1 base and J by 0 bases. The CDR3 consists of 18 residues. The CDR3 DNA sequence: TGTGCCTGGAGTGCGGGGACAGGGTCTAGCTCCTATAATTCACCCCTCCACTTT. It codes for CAWSAGTGSSSYNSPLHF. The whole variable domain, filled in from reference TRBV30 and TRBJ1-6, reads SQTIHQWPATLVQPVGSPLSLECTVEGTSNPNLYWYRQAAGRGLQLLFYSVGIGQISSEVPQNLSASRPQDRQFILSSKKLLLSDSGFYLCAWSAGTGSSSYNSPLHFGNGTRLTVT.

The gene calls are TRBV6-6 and TRBJ1-5, with D uncertain. Germline loops: CDR1 MNHNY, CDR2 SVGAGI (reference sequence). The CDR3 contains 13 residues. The V end was cut by 4 bases, the J end by 4 bases, with 8 bases between. This CDR3 reads CASSFTENQPQHF. Written as DNA, the CDR3 is TGTGCCAGCAGTTTTACAGAAAATCAGCCCCAGCATTTT.

The rearrangement links TRBV5-1 to TRBJ2-2; D may be TRBD2 (5 bases). The CDR3 is 15 residues long. The germline V and J ends were trimmed by 6 bases and 0 bases, with 12 bases remaining between them. Looked up from germline, CDR1 is SGHRS and CDR2 is YFSETQ. The CDR3 protein is CASTKGGSNTGELFF. DNA for the CDR3: TGCGCCAGCACGAAGGGCGGGTCGAACACCGGGGAGCTGTTTTTT.

The V call is TRBV9, the J call TRBJ1-3; D remains ambiguous. Germline V gene lookup returns CDR1 SGDLS and CDR2 YYNGEE. The ends were cut back, 4 bases at V and 7 bases at J, with 12 bases in the middle. This CDR3 has 13 amino acids. DNA for the CDR3: TGTGCCAGCAGCCCCACAGAAGTGAACACCATATATTTT. It encodes CASSPTEVNTIYF.

J is TRBJ2-7 and V is TRBV28, with TRBD1 identical over 8 bases. Germline loops: CDR1 MDHEN, CDR2 SYDVKM. J lost 2 bases, V lost 6 bases, and 9 bases had no gene match. The CDR3 consists of 15 residues. The CDR3 reads CASRDRGPRTYEQYF. The DNA for the CDR3 is TGTGCCAGCAGAGACAGGGGACCAAGAACCTACGAGCAGTACTTC.

The chain joins TRBV27 to TRBJ1-5; TRBD1 might be the D (5 bases). This CDR3 has 13 amino acids. V dropped 8 bases and J dropped 0 bases, with 8 bases sitting between them. Germline V gives CDR1 MNHEY, CDR2 SMNVEV (reference sequence). As DNA, the CDR3 is TGTGCCAGCGGACATGGTAGCAATCAGCCCCAGCATTTT. As protein: CASGHGSNQPQHF.